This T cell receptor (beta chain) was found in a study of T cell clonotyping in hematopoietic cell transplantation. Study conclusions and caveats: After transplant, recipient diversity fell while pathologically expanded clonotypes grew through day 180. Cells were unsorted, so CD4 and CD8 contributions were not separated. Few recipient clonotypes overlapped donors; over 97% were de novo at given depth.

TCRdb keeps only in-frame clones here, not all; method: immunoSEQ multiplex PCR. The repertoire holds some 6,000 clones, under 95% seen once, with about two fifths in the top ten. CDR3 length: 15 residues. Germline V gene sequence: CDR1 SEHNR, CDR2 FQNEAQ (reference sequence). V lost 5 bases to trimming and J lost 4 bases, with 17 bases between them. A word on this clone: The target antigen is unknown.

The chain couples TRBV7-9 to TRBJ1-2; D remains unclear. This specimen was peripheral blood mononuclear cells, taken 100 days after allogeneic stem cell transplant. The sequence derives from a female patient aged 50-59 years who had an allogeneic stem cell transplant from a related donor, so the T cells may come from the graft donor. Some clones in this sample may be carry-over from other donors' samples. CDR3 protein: CASSPFRTDSYGYTF. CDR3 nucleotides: TGTGCCAGCAGCCCGTTCCGGACCGATTCCTATGGCTACACCTTC.